The 2 T cell receptor beta chains below were found in one sample sequenced in a study of blood T cell repertoires in COVID-19. Assay: immunoSEQ multiplex PCR; the TCRdb copy retains only in-frame clones and omits some. The sample records 65,000 or so clones, approximately 84% being singletons. Material: peripheral blood. The receptors stem from a man between 60 and 75 years old with acute or convalescent COVID-19.

The chain couples TRBV29-1 to TRBJ2-3, with 9 bases aligning to TRBD1. The CDR3 has 13 residues. Germline V lookup: CDR1 SQVTM, CDR2 ANQGSEA. Trimming cost V 5 bases and J 4 bases; bases outside gene matches: 4. The CDR3 spells CSVWDRASDTQYF. Written as DNA, the CDR3 is TGCAGCGTTTGGGACAGGGCTTCAGATACGCAGTATTTT.

The chain uses TRBV30 and TRBJ1-2; 9 bases are a match to TRBD1. Losses at the gene ends were 5 bases for V and 2 bases for J; bases not matched to a gene: 0. Germline lookup yields CDR1 GTSNPN and CDR2 SVGIG (reference sequence). There are 12 residues in the CDR3. The CDR3 DNA is TGTGCCTGGGGGACAGGGAACTATGGCTACACCTTC. It specifies CAWGTGNYGYTF. Full variable domain (missing parts from reference TRBV30 and TRBJ1-2): SQTIHQWPATLVQPVGSPLSLECTVEGTSNPNLYWYRQAAGRGLQLLFYSVGIGQISSEVPQNLSASRPQDRQFILSSKKLLLSDSGFYLCAWGTGNYGYTFGSGTRLTVV.